This T cell receptor (beta chain) is drawn from a study of cytomegalovirus exposure and HLA in healthy donors. Study-level information: Genetic ancestry analysis placed over 75% of the 300 to 500 donors that were genotyped in the Caucasian-associated cluster. Study results and limitations: In a later analysis, DRB1 alleles had the most associated TCRs; HLA-C alleles the fewest. In a later analysis, most CMV-associated TCR beta chains appeared HLA-restricted. CMV serostatus was the only recorded immune exposure for donors.

There are 14 residues in the CDR3. The junction had 3 bases not matched to a gene; V was cut back by 6 bases and J by 3 bases. The germline V gene encodes CDR1 MNHNS and CDR2 SASEGT. Regarding this clone: The antigen is undetermined.

This PCR relied on a set of 60 Vbeta primers and 13 Jbeta primers. This table comes from immunoSEQ multiplex PCR, and its TCRdb copy is limited to in-frame clones, with some not included. The sample gives some 200,000 clones, about 13% of which show up once; about 7.8% is in the top ten. The chain joins TRBV6-1 to TRBJ1-3, with 9 bases matching TRBD1. Source material: PBMCs. This TCR derives from a man in his fifties or sixties in good health and CMV-seropositive. The CDR3 is CASSWDRVGNTIYF. In nucleotides, the CDR3 is TGTGCCAGCAGCTGGGACAGGGTTGGAAACACCATATATTTT.